The 8 T cell receptor beta chains below come from one sample, sequenced in a study of T cell changes during pregnancy in multiple sclerosis. Assay used: immunoSEQ multiplex PCR; TCRdb lists only in-frame clones, some missing. This sample carries over 55,000 clones, 80% to 90% of them seen once, and the ten largest clones take roughly 2.5%. Sample: peripheral blood, taken in the first trimester of pregnancy. All receptors come from a female donor with multiple sclerosis, enrolled in a pregnancy study.

This sequence joins TRBV7-9 and TRBJ1-2, with D possibly being TRBD1 (6 bases). V lost 5 bases and J 2 bases, leaving 9 bases between the germline ends. Germline loops: CDR1 SEHNR, CDR2 FQNEAQ (reference sequence). The CDR3 consists of 13 residues. CDR3 residues: CASSHGQNYGYTF. The CDR3 coding sequence is TGTGCCAGCAGCCACGGACAGAACTATGGCTACACCTTC.

In this sample, this clone turned up a few times. This chain joins TRBV10-3 and TRBJ1-1; D gene unclear. The CDR3 is 13 amino acids. V was pared by 6 bases and J by 0 bases, with 8 bases between. The V gene's germline CDR1 is ENHRY and CDR2 SYGVKD. Here the CDR3 DNA reads TGTGCCATCAGGGTTCACTTGAACACTGAAGCTTTCTTT. It specifies CAIRVHLNTEAFF.

V usage is TRBV4-2 and J usage is TRBJ2-1, with D hard to call. Trimming removed 6 bases at V and 4 bases at J, with 7 bases between. The CDR3 is 12 amino acids. Germline CDR1 reads LGHNA; CDR2 reads YNFKEQ. CDR3 in amino acids: CASRQSYNEQFF. For the CDR3, the DNA is TGTGCCAGCAGACAATCATACAATGAGCAGTTCTTC.

J is TRBJ1-2 and V is TRBV5-6; D is undetermined. Germline V lookup: CDR1 SGHDT, CDR2 YYEEEE. Trimming shortened V by 4 bases and J by 0 bases, and 7 bases separated the two germline ends. The CDR3 has 13 residues. The CDR3 DNA sequence: TGTGCCAGCAGCCCCTCCGCTAACTATGGCTACACCTTC. Its translation is CASSPSANYGYTF.

The chain joins TRBV11-2 to TRBJ2-1; 13 positions agree with TRBD2. CDR1 is SGHAT, CDR2 FQNNGV, per germline. J gave up 10 bases and V 3 bases, and 6 bases lay outside the gene matches. The CDR3 length is 15 residues. CDR3 DNA sequence: TGTGCCAGCAGCTTGGGACTAGCGGGAATGTGGGAGCAGTTCTTC. It codes for CASSLGLAGMWEQFF. Based on the CDR3 plus reference TRBV11-2 and TRBJ2-1, the full variable domain is EAGVAQSPRYKIIEKRQSVAFWCNPISGHATLYWYQQILGQGPKLLIQFQNNGVVDDSQLPKDRFSAERLKGVDSTLKIQPAKLEDSAVYLCASSLGLAGMWEQFFGPGTRLTVL.

The J gene is TRBJ2-1, the V gene TRBV2, with TRBD2 as a possible D gene (5 bases). V gave up 7 bases and J gave up 4 bases, with 11 bases separating them. The CDR3 is 13 residues long. Germline CDR1 and CDR2: SNHLY and FYNNEI. The DNA of the CDR3 is TGTGCCAGCAAGGGAGATCAGTACAATGAGCAGTTCTTC. Protein: CASKGDQYNEQFF.

V usage is TRBV5-8 and J usage is TRBJ1-5; D might be TRBD1 (6 bases). This CDR3 contains 15 residues. Germline V gene data show CDR1 as SGHTS and CDR2 as YDEGEE. V was trimmed by 8 bases and J by 7 bases, leaving 22 bases between them. In nucleotides, the CDR3 is TGTGCCAGTACTTCTCTGACACAGGGTTTACAGCCCCAGCATTTT. This sequence encodes CASTSLTQGLQPQHF.

The rearrangement links TRBV2 to TRBJ1-2, with D perhaps matching TRBD1 (6 bases). Per the germline V gene, CDR1 is SNHLY and CDR2 is FYNNEI. Between the trimmed V and J ends, which lost 8 bases and 2 bases, there was a span of 18 bases. CDR3 size: 15 residues. CDR3 in amino acids: CASGVQRQANYGYTF. The CDR3 region has the DNA TGTGCCAGCGGGGTCCAAAGACAGGCGAACTATGGCTACACCTTC.